These 5 T cell receptor beta chains were sequenced from one sample in a study of blood T cell repertoires in COVID-19. Profiled with immunoSEQ multiplex PCR; TCRdb holds only in-frame clones, not every one. The sample consists of over 200,000 clones, around 80% of them appearing once. Source material: PBMCs or T cells enriched from blood (not recorded which). The receptor source for this set is a man between 40 and 49 years old who had recovered from COVID-19.

This clone was seen a handful of times. The chain uses TRBV7-9 and TRBJ1-4; D is unclear. The CDR3 covers 14 residues. CDR1 is SEHNR, CDR2 FQNEAQ, per germline (reference sequence). The V end was cut by 1 base, the J end by 7 bases, with 10 bases between. The CDR3 nucleotides read TGTGCCAGCAGCTTAGGTACTGTCCCTGAAAAACTGTTTTTT. The encoded protein is CASSLGTVPEKLFF.

This clone came up a few times. The chain carries TRBV6-5 and TRBJ1-2; D unclear. The V end lost 1 base, the J end lost 1 base, and 13 bases lay between the germline ends. In germline, CDR1 is MNHEY, CDR2 SVGAGI. This CDR3 is built from 16 residues. CDR3 sequence: CASSYYGTEFNYGYTF. CDR3 in DNA: TGTGCCAGCAGTTACTATGGAACAGAATTTAACTATGGCTACACCTTC.

The V and J genes are TRBV6-2 or TRBV6-3 and TRBJ1-1; no clear D gene. CDR3 length: 14 amino acids. Germline loops: CDR1 MNHEY, CDR2 SVGEGT. Between the trimmed V and J ends, which lost 3 bases and 0 bases, there was a span of 8 bases. DNA of the CDR3: TGTGCCAGCAGTTATTACAACATGAACACTGAAGCTTTCTTT. This gives the protein CASSYYNMNTEAFF.

CDR3: CASSSRGGGVSHEQYF. CDR3 nucleotides: TGTGCCAGCAGCAGTCGCGGCGGGGGGGTATCCCACGAGCAGTACTTC. The chain uses TRBV7-2 and TRBJ2-7, with TRBD2 matching over 9 bases. Germline V gives CDR1 SGHTA, CDR2 FQGNSA. V shed 5 bases, J shed 5 bases, and the junction held 13 bases outside the gene matches. The CDR3 loop spans 16 amino acids.

This clone was seen just once. The genes are TRBV5-8 and TRBJ2-7; 7 nucleotides line up with TRBD1. Trimming at V came to 4 bases and at J to 4 bases, leaving 11 bases not matched to a gene. This CDR3 spans 15 amino acids. CDR1 and CDR2 (germline): SGHTS, YDEGEE. This chain's CDR3 is CASSASGTANYEQYF. The CDR3 DNA follows: TGTGCCAGCAGCGCCTCCGGGACAGCCAATTACGAGCAGTACTTC.